These T cell receptor beta chains were read from a single sample in a study of beta chain features in type 1 diabetes. Profiled with immunoSEQ multiplex PCR; TCRdb holds only in-frame clones, not every one. The sample carries around 430,000 clones, approximately 31% recorded once. The sequenced material came from naive CD4+ T cells from blood. Every receptor here comes from a man between 18 and 35 years old in good health. CDR3s include the opening cysteine and the closing phenylalanine or tryptophan. Each record gives: J gene, clone size, CDR3 length, D gene, V gene, CDR3 protein, CDR3 DNA. A D gene is named only where the DNA matches it firmly. Expanded clones are given a class, and other clones once, few, many or no size at all.

>TRBJ2-1|few|13|NA|TRBV11-2
CASTLSLYNEQFF
TGTGCCAGCACCCTATCCCTCTACAATGAGCAGTTCTTC
>TRBJ2-7|NA|11|NA|TRBV2
CASSAAGEQYF
TGTGCCAGCAGTGCGGCAGGCGAGCAGTACTTC
>TRBJ2-1|few|14|NA|TRBV2
CATTRDERGNEQFF
TGTGCCACCACCCGGGACGAGAGGGGCAATGAGCAGTTCTTC
>TRBJ2-7|few|14|TRBD1|TRBV7-9
CASRSGQTSYEQYF
TGTGCCAGCAGGTCGGGACAGACCTCCTACGAGCAGTACTTC
>TRBJ2-3|NA|14|NA|TRBV2
CASSEDLSTDTQYF
TGTGCCAGCAGTGAGGATCTGAGCACAGATACGCAGTATTTT
>TRBJ1-3|NA|16|NA|TRBV5-6
CASSPAQAGSGNTIYF
TGTGCCAGCAGCCCCGCCCAGGCGGGATCTGGAAACACCATATATTTT
>TRBJ1-2|NA|14|TRBD1|TRBV18
CASSPRDREHGYTF
TGTGCCAGCTCACCCCGGGACAGGGAACATGGCTACACCTTC
>TRBJ2-7|NA|13|TRBD1|TRBV29-1
CSAVLGQGYEQYF
TGCAGCGCCGTGCTAGGACAGGGCTACGAGCAGTACTTC
>TRBJ2-6|NA|14|NA|TRBV30
CAWEKYSGANVLTF
TGTGCCTGGGAGAAATACTCTGGGGCCAACGTCCTGACTTTC
>TRBJ2-3|few|14|NA|TRBV4-3
CASSQDSRANTQYF
TGCGCCAGCAGCCAAGATTCAAGAGCAAATACGCAGTATTTT
>TRBJ2-5|few|16|NA|TRBV2
CASSEEWQGSGETQYF
TGTGCCAGCAGTGAAGAGTGGCAGGGGTCAGGGGAGACCCAGTACTTC
>TRBJ2-2|few|14|NA|TRBV30
CAWSHTQGSGELFF
TGTGCCTGGAGCCACACCCAGGGATCCGGGGAGCTGTTTTTT
>TRBJ2-5|NA|14|TRBD2|TRBV7-9
CASINGGEEETQYF
TGTGCCAGCATTAACGGGGGGGAAGAAGAGACCCAGTACTTC
>TRBJ2-1|NA|11|NA|TRBV20-1
CSAETVNEQFF
TGCAGTGCGGAGACAGTCAATGAGCAGTTCTTC
>TRBJ2-7|NA|13|NA|TRBV6-1
CASSVREEVEQYF
TGTGCCAGCAGTGTTCGCGAGGAGGTCGAGCAGTACTTC
>TRBJ2-7|NA|15|NA|TRBV7-9
CASNRGTYGSDEQYF
TGTGCCAGCAACCGAGGGACCTACGGTTCCGACGAGCAGTACTTC
>TRBJ2-7|NA|16|NA|TRBV6-1
CASSEVYSIRADEQYF
TGTGCCAGCAGTGAAGTATACTCGATTAGGGCGGACGAGCAGTACTTC
>TRBJ2-3|NA|15|NA|TRBV27
CASSPGSGFTDTQYF
TGTGCCAGCAGTCCAGGTAGCGGTTTCACAGATACGCAGTATTTT
>TRBJ1-5|few|13|NA|TRBV30
CAWNNQGNQPQHF
TGTGCCTGGAATAATCAGGGAAATCAGCCCCAGCATTTT
>TRBJ2-4|few|17|NA|TRBV2
CASSEAPSGGAKNIQYF
TGTGCCAGCAGTGAAGCGCCGAGCGGAGGAGCCAAAAACATTCAGTACTTC